This section outlines one T cell receptor (beta chain) sequence together with its context. TCRdb's copy holds only in-frame clones and misses some; the assay was immunoSEQ multiplex PCR. The sample has approximately 140,000 clones; about 87% are singletons. The record originates from a study of cytomegalovirus exposure and HLA in healthy donors. The source of this sequence is a man between 18 and 29 years old in good health and CMV-seropositive. Sequencing was done on a sample of PBMCs.

The CDR3 DNA follows: TGTGCCAGCAGCCCGGAACAGGTGTCCTATAATTCACCCCTCCACTTT. Encoded protein: CASSPEQVSYNSPLHF. The gene calls are TRBV5-4 and TRBJ1-6; D possibly corresponds to TRBD1 (5 bases). Trimming shortened V by 4 bases and J by 1 base, and 12 bases separated the two germline ends. The CDR3 runs 16 residues. CDR1 SGHNT and CDR2 YYREEE come from the germline V gene (reference sequence). The whole variable domain, remainder taken from reference TRBV5-4 and TRBJ1-6, is ETGVTQSPTHLIKTRGQQVTLRCSSQSGHNTVSWYQQALGQGPQFIFQYYREEENGRGNFPPRFSGLQFPNYSSELNVNALELDDSALYLCASSPEQVSYNSPLHFGNGTRLTVT.